Shown below are 4 T cell receptor beta chains from a single sample sequenced in a study of blood T cells in healthy people across ages. Primed by a sample-barcoded 5' primer and a J-beta primer mix, a second PCR proceeded for 7 to 11 cycles. TCRdb re-called the 5' RACE reads with MiXCR, one entry per CDR3 protein. The table includes fewer than 700,000 distinct CDR3 sequences, roughly 43% detected once. Sequencing was carried out using blood. These TCRs come from a man older than 75 in good health.

This sequence joins TRBV20-1 and TRBJ2-7, with D unclear. The V end was cut by 6 bases, the J end by 6 bases, with 24 bases between. This CDR3 has 15 amino acids. CDR1 is DFQATT and CDR2 is SNEGSKA in the germline V gene (reference sequence). The CDR3 DNA reads TGCAGTGCCCCTCAACCGGGCCGACCCACCTGCGAGCAGTACTTC. Protein: CSAPQPGRPTCEQYF.

This sequence joins TRBV2 and TRBJ2-7; TRBD1 might be the D (5 bases). Trimming removed 5 bases from V and 0 bases from J, with 8 bases in between. CDR3 length equals 13 residues. Germline V CDR1 and CDR2: SNHLY, FYNNEI. CDR3 DNA sequence: TGTGCCAGCAGTTACAGGATCTCCTACGAGCAGTACTTC. As protein: CASSYRISYEQYF.

There are a few counts of this clonotype. This chain links TRBV12-3 or TRBV12-4 with TRBJ1-4; 7 nucleotides match TRBD1. This CDR3 is built from 14 residues. The trim removed 6 bases at V and 8 bases at J, leaving 9 bases unmatched. Here the CDR3 reads CASSRDRDAEKLFF. The DNA of the CDR3 is TGTGCCAGCAGCCGCGACAGGGACGCAGAAAAACTGTTTTTT.

This clonotype occurred many times. This chain connects TRBV6-6 to TRBJ1-1; 8 bases line up with TRBD1. The V gene end was trimmed by 6 bases and the J gene end by 9 bases; junction bases not matched to a gene: 12. The CDR3 loop spans 14 amino acids. Germline CDR1 is MNHNY and CDR2 is SVGAGI (reference sequence). CDR3 bases: TGTGCCAGCAGCCCGGGACAGGCCCCGCGGAAAGCTTTCTTT. Protein product: CASSPGQAPRKAFF.